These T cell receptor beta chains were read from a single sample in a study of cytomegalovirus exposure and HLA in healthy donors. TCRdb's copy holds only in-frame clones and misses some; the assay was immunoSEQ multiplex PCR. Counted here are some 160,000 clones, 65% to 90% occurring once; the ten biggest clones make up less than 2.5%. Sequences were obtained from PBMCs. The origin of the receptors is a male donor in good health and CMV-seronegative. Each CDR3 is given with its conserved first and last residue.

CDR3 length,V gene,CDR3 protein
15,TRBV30,CAWIRSGSNTGELFF
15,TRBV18,CASSPPGQFTDTQYF
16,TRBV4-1,CASSHNSGTANTEAFF
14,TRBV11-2,CASSLGVSAYEQYF
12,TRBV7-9,CASDRGADTQYF
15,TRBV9,CASSGTTLTGNTIYF
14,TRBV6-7,CASRDGQLNTEAFF
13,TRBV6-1,CASSERREGTQYF
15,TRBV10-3,CAISVGVDPGQPQHF
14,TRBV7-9,CASSPGLAASEQFF
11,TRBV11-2,CASRIAGELFF
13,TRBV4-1,CASSGQGPYEQYF
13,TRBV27,CASSLGRQETQYF
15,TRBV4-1,CASSQNPSGFEKLFF
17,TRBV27,CASSPYQDRGWNQPQHF
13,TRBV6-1,CASSEQGYSPLHF
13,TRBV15,CATLRDYTDTQYF
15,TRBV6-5,CATSRGGEGNQPQHF
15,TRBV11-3,CASSSSTLAGDTQYF
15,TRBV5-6,CASSPATGGHYEQYF
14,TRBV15,CATSRATGTSPLHF
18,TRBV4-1,CASSHASGGAGVTDTQYF
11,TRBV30,CACLELETQYF
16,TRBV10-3,CAISDRGLGPGNTIYF
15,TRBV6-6,CASSHTGTGDYEQYF
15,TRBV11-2,CASSLDGRTNEKLFF
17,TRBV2,CATLPPTGAQVGYGYTF
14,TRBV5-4,CASSAGQGANGYTF
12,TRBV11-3,CASAGGNNEQFF
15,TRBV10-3,CAISHDRDTATEAFF
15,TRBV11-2,CASSLSWTGESPLHF
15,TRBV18,CASSQTGGGNEKLFF
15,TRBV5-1,CASSLGFGSDYGYTF
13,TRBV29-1,CSVEDPYGEKLFF
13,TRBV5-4,CASSLTGRETQYF